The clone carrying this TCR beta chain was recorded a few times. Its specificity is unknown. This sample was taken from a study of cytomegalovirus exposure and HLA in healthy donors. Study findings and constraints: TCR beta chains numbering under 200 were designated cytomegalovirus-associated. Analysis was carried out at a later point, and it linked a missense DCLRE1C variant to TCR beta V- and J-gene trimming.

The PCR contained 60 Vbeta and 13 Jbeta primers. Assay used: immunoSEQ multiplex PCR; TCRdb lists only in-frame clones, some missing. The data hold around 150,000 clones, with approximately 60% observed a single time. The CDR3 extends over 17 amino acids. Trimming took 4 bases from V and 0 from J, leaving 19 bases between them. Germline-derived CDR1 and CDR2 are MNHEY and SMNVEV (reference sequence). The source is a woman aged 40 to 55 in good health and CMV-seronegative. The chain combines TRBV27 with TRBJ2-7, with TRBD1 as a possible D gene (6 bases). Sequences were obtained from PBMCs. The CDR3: CASSSILNRVLSYEQYF. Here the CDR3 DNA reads TGTGCCAGCAGTTCCATCCTAAACAGGGTCCTCTCCTACGAGCAGTACTTC.